This T cell receptor (beta chain) was recovered during a study of cytomegalovirus exposure and HLA in healthy donors. Study findings and constraints: Cytomegalovirus status was reportedly diagnosed by the classifier with high specificity and sensitivity.

CDR3 size: 19 residues. V was cut by 0 bases and J by 5 bases, with 23 bases left in between. Germline CDR1 GTSNPN, CDR2 SVGIG (reference sequence). 13 Jbeta primers and 60 Vbeta primers were used for the PCR. Repertoires were generated with immunoSEQ multiplex PCR, while TCRdb's copy carries only in-frame clones and drops some. In the table there are about 160,000 clones, approximately 80% of which are singletons. In regard to this clone: What it recognizes is unknown.

The chain employs TRBV30 and TRBJ1-6, with D perhaps matching TRBD1 (6 bases). Sequenced sample: PBMCs. The TCR sequence derives from a man aged 45-60 years in good health and CMV-seropositive. CDR3 coding DNA: TGTGCCTGGAGTGTACTGAGGCAGGGGAACACAATAAATAATTCACCCCTCCACTTT. Its translation: CAWSVLRQGNTINNSPLHF.